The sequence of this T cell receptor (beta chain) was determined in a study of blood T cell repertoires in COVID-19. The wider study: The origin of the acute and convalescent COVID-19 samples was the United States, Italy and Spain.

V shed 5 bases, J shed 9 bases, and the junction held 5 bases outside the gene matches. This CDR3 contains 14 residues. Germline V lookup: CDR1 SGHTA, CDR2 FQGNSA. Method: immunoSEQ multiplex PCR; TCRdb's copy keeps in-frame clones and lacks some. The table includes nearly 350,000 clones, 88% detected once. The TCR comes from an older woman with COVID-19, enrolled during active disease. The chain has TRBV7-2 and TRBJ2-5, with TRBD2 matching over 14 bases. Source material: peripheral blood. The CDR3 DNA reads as TGTGCCAGCAGCCCGCGACTAGCGGGGGGGGCCCAGTACTTC. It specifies CASSPRLAGGAQYF. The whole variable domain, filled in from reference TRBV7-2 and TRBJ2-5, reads GAGVSQSPSNKVTEKGKDVELRCDPISGHTALYWYRQSLGQGLEFLIYFQGNSAPDKSGLPSDRFSAERTGGSVSTLTIQRTQQEDSAVYLCASSPRLAGGAQYFGPGTRLLVL.